This T cell receptor beta chain derives from a study of T cell responses to AZD1222 COVID-19 vaccine. Findings and caveats of the study: Recipients of two AZD1222 doses showed rising Spike-specific TCR breadth and depth. A reported finding is that nearly half of spike-specific TCRs target unmutated variant regions. Mostly white British, mostly female donors; authors suggested clonal diversity may be underestimated. The study found vaccine-associated CD4 TCRs spanning spike, dominant at 160-218 and 743-854.

On this clone itself: Its antigen is unknown.

The CDR3 spans 13 residues. Trimming took off 6 bases at V and 8 bases at J, with 14 bases between the two ends. Germline CDR1 is MDHEN and CDR2 is SYDVKM. The repertoire was sequenced with immunoSEQ multiplex PCR; TCRdb's copy has only in-frame clones and lacks some. Of under 150,000 clones in the sample, around 88% were seen once. The TCR originated in an adult who received the AZD1222 COVID-19 vaccine. V is TRBV28 and J is TRBJ2-4; D possibly corresponds to TRBD1 (6 bases). The sample here was peripheral blood, taken 28 days after the second AZD1222 dose. CDR3 sequence (DNA): TGTGCCAGCAGAGATACAGGGTCGGACATTCAGTACTTC. Protein: CASRDTGSDIQYF.